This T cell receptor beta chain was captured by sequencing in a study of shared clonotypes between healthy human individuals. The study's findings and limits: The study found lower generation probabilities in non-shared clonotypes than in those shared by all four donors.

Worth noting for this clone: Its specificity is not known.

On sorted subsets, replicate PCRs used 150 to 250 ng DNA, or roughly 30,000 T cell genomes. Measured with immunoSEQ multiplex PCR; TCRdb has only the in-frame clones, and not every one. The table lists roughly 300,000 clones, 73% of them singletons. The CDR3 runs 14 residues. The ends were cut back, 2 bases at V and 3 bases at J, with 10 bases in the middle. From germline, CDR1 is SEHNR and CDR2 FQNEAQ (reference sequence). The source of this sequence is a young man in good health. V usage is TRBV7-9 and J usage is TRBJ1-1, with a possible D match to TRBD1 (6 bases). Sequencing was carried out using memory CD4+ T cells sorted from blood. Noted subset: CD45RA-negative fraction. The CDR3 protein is CASSLQSGDTEAFF. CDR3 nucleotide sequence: TGTGCCAGCAGCTTACAATCAGGGGACACTGAAGCTTTCTTT. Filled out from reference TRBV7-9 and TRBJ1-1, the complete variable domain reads DTGVSQNPRHKITKRGQNVTFRCDPISEHNRLYWYRQTLGQGPEFLTYFQNEAQLEKSRLLSDRFSAERPKGSFSTLEIQRTEQGDSAMYLCASSLQSGDTEAFFGQGTRLTVV.